This entry lists 4 T cell receptor beta chains sequenced from one sample in a study of blood T cell repertoires in COVID-19. Sequencing was performed with immunoSEQ multiplex PCR; in TCRdb, only in-frame clones are kept and a portion is missing. Here the sample spans 200,000 to 300,000 clones, more than 75% being singletons. Source material: PBMCs or T cells enriched from blood (not recorded which). The source of these receptors is a woman aged 40 to 50 with acute COVID-19.

This chain connects TRBV13 to TRBJ2-1; maybe TRBD1 (5 bases). V was pared by 5 bases and J by 14 bases, with 19 bases between. The V gene's germline CDR1 is PRHDT and CDR2 FYEKMQ (reference sequence). The CDR3 covers 13 residues. The CDR3 coding sequence is TGTGCCAGCAGCCCCCACCCAGGGATAGAAGAGTTCTTC. Its protein is CASSPHPGIEEFF.

The CDR3 DNA reads as TGTGCCAGCAGCTTCGGACAGAAGAATCAGCCCCAGCATTTT. It encodes CASSFGQKNQPQHF. This chain joins TRBV13 and TRBJ1-5; D is possibly TRBD1 (6 bases). V lost 3 bases and J lost 4, with 10 bases in between. The CDR3 length is 14 residues. CDR1 is PRHDT and CDR2 is FYEKMQ in the germline V gene (reference sequence).

The gene calls are TRBV6-2 or TRBV6-3 and TRBJ2-1, with TRBD2 identical over 9 bases. The CDR3 runs 15 residues. Germline trimming cut 3 bases from V and 4 bases from J; bases unmatched to any gene: 4. Per the germline V gene, CDR1 is MNHEY and CDR2 is SVGEGT. The CDR3 region is CASSYSLAGYNEQFF. The CDR3 DNA reads as TGTGCCAGCAGTTATTCGCTAGCGGGGTACAATGAGCAGTTCTTC.

The chain employs TRBV2 and TRBJ1-5; D perhaps matches TRBD1 (5 bases). CDR1 is SNHLY, CDR2 FYNNEI, per germline. This CDR3 has 14 amino acids. V lost 5 bases, J lost 5 bases, and 13 bases lay in between. The CDR3 spells CASSTDSTDQPQHF. Here the CDR3 DNA reads TGTGCCAGCAGTACCGACAGTACAGATCAGCCCCAGCATTTT.